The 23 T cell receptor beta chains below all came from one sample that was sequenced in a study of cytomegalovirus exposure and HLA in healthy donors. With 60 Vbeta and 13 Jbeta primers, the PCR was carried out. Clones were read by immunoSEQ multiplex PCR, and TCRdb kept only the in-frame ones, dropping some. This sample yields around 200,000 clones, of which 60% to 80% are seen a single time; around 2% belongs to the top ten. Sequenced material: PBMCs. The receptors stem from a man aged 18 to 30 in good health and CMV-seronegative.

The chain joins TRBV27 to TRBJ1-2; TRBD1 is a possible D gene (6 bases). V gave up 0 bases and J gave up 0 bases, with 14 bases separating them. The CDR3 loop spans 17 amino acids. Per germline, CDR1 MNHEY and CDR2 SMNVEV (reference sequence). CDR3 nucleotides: TGTGCCAGCAGTTTATCCTACGCGGGGGGCCCTAACTATGGCTACACCTTC. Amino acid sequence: CASSLSYAGGPNYGYTF.

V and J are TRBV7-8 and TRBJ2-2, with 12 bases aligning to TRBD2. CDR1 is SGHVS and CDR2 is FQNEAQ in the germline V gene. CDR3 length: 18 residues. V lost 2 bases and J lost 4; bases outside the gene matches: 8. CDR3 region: CASSLTTSGSISTGELFF. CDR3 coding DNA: TGTGCCAGCAGCTTAACGACTAGCGGGAGTATAAGCACCGGGGAGCTGTTTTTT.

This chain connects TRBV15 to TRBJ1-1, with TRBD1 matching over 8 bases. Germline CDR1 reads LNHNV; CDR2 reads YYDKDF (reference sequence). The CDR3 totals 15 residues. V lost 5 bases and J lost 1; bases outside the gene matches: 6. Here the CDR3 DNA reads TGTGCCACCAGCGTCAATGGACAGGGGAACACTGAAGCTTTCTTT. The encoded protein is CATSVNGQGNTEAFF. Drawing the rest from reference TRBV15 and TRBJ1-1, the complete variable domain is DAMVIQNPRYQVTQFGKPVTLSCSQTLNHNVMYWYQQKSSQAPKLLFHYYDKDFNNEADTPDNFQSRRPNTSFCFLDIRSPGLGDTAMYLCATSVNGQGNTEAFFGQGTRLTVV.

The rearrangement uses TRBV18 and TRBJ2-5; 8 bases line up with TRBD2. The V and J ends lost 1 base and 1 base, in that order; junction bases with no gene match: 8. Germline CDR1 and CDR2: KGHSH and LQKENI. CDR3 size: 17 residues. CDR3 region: CASSPLLVSGSQETQYF. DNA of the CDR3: TGTGCCAGCTCACCACTACTAGTAAGCGGGAGCCAAGAGACCCAGTACTTC.

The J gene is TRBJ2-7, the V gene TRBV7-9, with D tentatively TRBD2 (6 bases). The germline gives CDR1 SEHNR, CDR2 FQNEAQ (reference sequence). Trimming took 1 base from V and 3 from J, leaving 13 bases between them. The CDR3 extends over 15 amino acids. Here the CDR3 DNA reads TGTGCCAGCAGCTTAGGGGCGCCGGGAGTCTACGAGCAGTACTTC. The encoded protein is CASSLGAPGVYEQYF. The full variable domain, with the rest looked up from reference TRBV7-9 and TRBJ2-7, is DTGVSQNPRHKITKRGQNVTFRCDPISEHNRLYWYRQTLGQGPEFLTYFQNEAQLEKSRLLSDRFSAERPKGSFSTLEIQRTEQGDSAMYLCASSLGAPGVYEQYFGPGTRLTVT.

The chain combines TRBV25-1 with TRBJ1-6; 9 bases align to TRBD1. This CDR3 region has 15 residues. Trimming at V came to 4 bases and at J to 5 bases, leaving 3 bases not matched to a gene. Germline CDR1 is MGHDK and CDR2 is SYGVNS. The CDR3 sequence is CASSARTGDNSPLHF. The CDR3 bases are TGTGCCAGCAGTGCCCGGACAGGGGATAATTCACCCCTCCACTTT.

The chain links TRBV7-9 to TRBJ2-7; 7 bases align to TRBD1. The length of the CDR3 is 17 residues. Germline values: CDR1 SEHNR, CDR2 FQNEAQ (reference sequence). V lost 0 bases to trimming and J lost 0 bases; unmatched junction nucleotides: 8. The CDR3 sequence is CASSLASWDSNSYEQYF. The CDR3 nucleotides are TGTGCCAGCAGCTTAGCGTCGTGGGACAGTAACTCCTACGAGCAGTACTTC. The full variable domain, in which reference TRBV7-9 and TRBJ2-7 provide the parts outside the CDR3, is DTGVSQNPRHKITKRGQNVTFRCDPISEHNRLYWYRQTLGQGPEFLTYFQNEAQLEKSRLLSDRFSAERPKGSFSTLEIQRTEQGDSAMYLCASSLASWDSNSYEQYFGPGTRLTVT.

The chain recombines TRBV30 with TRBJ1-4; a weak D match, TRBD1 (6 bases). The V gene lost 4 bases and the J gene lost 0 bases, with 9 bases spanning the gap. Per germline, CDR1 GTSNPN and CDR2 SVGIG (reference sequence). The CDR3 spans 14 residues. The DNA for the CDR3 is TGTGCCTGGAATTCAGGGGCAACTAATGAAAAACTGTTTTTT. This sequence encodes CAWNSGATNEKLFF.

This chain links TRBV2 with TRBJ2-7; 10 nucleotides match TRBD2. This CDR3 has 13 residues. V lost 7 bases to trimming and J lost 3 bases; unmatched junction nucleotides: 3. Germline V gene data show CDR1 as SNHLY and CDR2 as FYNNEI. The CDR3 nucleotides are TGTGCCAGCACTCTAGCGGGAGACTACGAGCAGTACTTC. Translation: CASTLAGDYEQYF.

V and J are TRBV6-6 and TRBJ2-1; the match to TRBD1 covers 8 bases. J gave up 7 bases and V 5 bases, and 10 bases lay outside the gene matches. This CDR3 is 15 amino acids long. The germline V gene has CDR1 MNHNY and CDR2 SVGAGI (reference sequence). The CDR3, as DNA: TGTGCCAGCAGTGACCCGGGACAGGCTGGTAATGAGCAGTTCTTC. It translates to CASSDPGQAGNEQFF.

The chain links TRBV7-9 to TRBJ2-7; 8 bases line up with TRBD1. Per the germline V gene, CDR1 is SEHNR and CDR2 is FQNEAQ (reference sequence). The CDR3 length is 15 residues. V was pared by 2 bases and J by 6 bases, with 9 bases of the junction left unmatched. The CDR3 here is CASSLSSDRAAEQYF. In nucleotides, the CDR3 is TGTGCCAGCAGCTTATCTTCGGACAGGGCGGCCGAGCAGTACTTC.

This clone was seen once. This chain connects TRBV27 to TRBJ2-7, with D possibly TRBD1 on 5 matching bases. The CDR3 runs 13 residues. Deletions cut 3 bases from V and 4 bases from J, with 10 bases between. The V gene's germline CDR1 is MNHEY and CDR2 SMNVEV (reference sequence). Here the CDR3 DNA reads TGTGCCAGCAGTTTCAGGGAACGGTACGAGCAGTACTTC. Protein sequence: CASSFRERYEQYF.

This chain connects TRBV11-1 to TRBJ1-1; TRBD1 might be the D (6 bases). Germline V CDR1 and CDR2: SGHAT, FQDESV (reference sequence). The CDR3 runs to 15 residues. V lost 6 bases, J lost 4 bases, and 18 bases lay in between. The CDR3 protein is CASRNPGGGSTEAFF. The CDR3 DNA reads TGTGCCAGCAGAAACCCGGGGGGCGGGAGCACTGAAGCTTTCTTT.

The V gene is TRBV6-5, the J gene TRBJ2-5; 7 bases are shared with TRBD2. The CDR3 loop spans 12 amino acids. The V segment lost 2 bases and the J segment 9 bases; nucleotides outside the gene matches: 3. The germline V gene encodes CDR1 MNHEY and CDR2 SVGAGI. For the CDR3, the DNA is TGTGCCAGCAGTTACGGGGGGGAGGCCCAGTACTTC. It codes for CASSYGGEAQYF.

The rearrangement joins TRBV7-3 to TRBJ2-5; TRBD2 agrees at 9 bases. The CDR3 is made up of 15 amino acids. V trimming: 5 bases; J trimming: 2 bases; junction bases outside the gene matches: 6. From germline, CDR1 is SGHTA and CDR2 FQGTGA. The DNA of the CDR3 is TGTGCCAGCAGCGTACTAGCGGGCACTCAAGAGACCCAGTACTTC. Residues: CASSVLAGTQETQYF. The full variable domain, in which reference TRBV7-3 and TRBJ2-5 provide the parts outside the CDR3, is GAGVSQTPSNKVTEKGKYVELRCDPISGHTALYWYRQSLGQGPEFLIYFQGTGAADDSGLPNDRFFAVRPEGSVSTLKIQRTERGDSAVYLCASSVLAGTQETQYFGPGTRLLVL.

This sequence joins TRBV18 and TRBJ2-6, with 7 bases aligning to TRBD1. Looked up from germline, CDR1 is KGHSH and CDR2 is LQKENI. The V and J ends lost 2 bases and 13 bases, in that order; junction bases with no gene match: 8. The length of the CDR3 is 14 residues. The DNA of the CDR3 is TGTGCCAGCTCACCAAATGGGGACAGTATTGTCCTGACTTTC. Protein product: CASSPNGDSIVLTF.

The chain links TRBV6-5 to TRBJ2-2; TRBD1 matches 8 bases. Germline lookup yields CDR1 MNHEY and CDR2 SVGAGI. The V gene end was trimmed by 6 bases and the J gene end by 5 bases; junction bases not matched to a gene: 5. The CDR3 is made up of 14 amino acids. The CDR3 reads CASSIRTGTGELFF. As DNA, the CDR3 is TGTGCCAGCAGCATAAGGACAGGGACCGGGGAGCTGTTTTTT.

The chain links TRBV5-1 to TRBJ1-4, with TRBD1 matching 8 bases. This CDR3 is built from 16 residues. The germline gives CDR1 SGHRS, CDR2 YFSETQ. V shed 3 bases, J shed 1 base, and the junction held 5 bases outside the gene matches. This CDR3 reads CASSYLTGGTNEKLFF. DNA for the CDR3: TGCGCCAGCAGCTACCTAACAGGGGGAACTAATGAAAAACTGTTTTTT.

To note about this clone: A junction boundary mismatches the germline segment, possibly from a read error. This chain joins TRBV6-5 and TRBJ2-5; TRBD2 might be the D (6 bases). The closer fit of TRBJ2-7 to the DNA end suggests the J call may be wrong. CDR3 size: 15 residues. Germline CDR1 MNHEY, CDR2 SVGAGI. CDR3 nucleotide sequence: TGTGCCAGCAGTCACTCCGGGGACTTGTCCTACGAGCAGTACTTC. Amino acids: CASSHSGDLSYEQYF.

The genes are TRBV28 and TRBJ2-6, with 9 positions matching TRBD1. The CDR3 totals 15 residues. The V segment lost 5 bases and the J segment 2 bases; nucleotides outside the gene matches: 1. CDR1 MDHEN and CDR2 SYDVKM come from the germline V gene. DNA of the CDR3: TGTGCCAGCAGTACAGGGGGCGCTGGGGCCAACGTCCTGACTTTC. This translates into CASSTGGAGANVLTF.

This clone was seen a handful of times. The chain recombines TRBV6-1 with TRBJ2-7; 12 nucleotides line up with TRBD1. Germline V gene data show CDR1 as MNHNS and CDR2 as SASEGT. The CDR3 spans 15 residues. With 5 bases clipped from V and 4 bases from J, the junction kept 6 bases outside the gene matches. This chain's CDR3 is CASSTGTGGAYEQYF. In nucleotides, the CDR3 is TGTGCCAGCAGTACCGGGACAGGGGGCGCGTACGAGCAGTACTTC.

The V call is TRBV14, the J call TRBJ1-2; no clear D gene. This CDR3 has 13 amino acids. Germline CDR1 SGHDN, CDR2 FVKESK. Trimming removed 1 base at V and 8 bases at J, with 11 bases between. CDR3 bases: TGTGCCAGCAGCCAAGGAGCGCGGGGAGGCTACACCTTC. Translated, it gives CASSQGARGGYTF.

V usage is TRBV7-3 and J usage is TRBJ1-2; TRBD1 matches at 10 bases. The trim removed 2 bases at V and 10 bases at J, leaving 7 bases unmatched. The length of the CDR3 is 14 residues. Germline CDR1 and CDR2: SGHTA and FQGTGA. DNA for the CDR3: TGTGCCAGCAGCTTAGGGACAGGGGTTCGGGACTACACCTTC. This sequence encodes CASSLGTGVRDYTF.